This T cell receptor beta chain was identified in a study of T cell responses to AZD1222 COVID-19 vaccine. Study-level background: Second-dose intervals of approximately 4 or approximately 12 weeks were pooled. Study observations and caveats: Donors were largely white British and mainly female; clonal diversity was possibly underestimated. Increased Spike-specific TCR breadth and depth were observed after two AZD1222 doses.

TCRdb keeps only in-frame clones here, not all; method: immunoSEQ multiplex PCR. The repertoire includes 95,000 to 150,000 clones, approximately 85% of them detected once, and roughly 9.1% sits in the top ten. This CDR3 is 14 amino acids long. Trimming took 5 bases from V and 6 from J; bases not matched to a gene: 6. Germline V gives CDR1 MDHEN, CDR2 SYDVKM. As for this clone: Its antigen is not known.

This clonotype originated in an adult in good health. The specimen was peripheral blood, collected on day 0 of AZD1222 vaccination. V usage is TRBV28 and J usage is TRBJ1-5, with TRBD1 matching 8 bases. The CDR3 loop is CASSPRTGFQPQHF. CDR3 DNA sequence: TGTGCCAGCAGTCCGCGGACAGGGTTTCAGCCCCAGCATTTT.